The source of this T cell receptor (beta chain) is a study of neoadjuvant nivolumab and ipilimumab in lung cancer. About this clone itself: No antigen is known for it.

Notes on the study in general: Blood richness before therapy tracked richness in tumors resected after neoadjuvant therapy. TCR richness and clonality were higher in tumors than adjacent uninvolved lung.

Only in-frame clones appear in the TCRdb table, and some are missing; sequencing was by immunoSEQ multiplex PCR. The data contain 45,000 to 55,000 clones, 75% to 90% of them singletons. The CDR3 is 14 amino acids. V lost 10 bases and J 11 bases, leaving 25 bases between the germline ends. In germline, CDR1 is LNHDA, CDR2 SQIVND (reference sequence). This clonotype originated in an adult with non-small cell lung cancer. Some clones in this sample may be carry-over from other donors' samples. The rearrangement links TRBV19 to TRBJ2-3; D is possibly TRBD2 (5 bases). The source material was blood, sampled before neoadjuvant nivolumab, alone or with ipilimumab. In DNA form, the CDR3 reads TGTGCCACCCAAGCCGGGAATACACCCCTGAAGCAGTATTTT. It codes for CATQAGNTPLKQYF. Based on the CDR3 plus reference TRBV19 and TRBJ2-3, the full variable domain is DGGITQSPKYLFRKEGQNVTLSCEQNLNHDAMYWYRQDPGQGLRLIYYSQIVNDFQKGDIAEGYSVSREKKESFPLTVTSAQKNPTAFYLCATQAGNTPLKQYFGPGTRLTVL.